This T cell receptor (beta chain) was found in a study of identical twins. cDNA carried unique molecular identifiers, and a universal primer site was added by template switching. MiXCR, applied by TCRdb to the 5' RACE reads, yields one record per CDR3 protein. The sample lists around 570,000 distinct CDR3 sequences; just under 10% were seen once. Overall study results and limits: Invariant populations such as MAIT and iNKT cells could partly muddle zero-insertion analyses.

As for this clonotype: Antigen unknown.

Donors uniformly comprised healthy Caucasians. The CDR3 covers 16 residues. Germline V CDR1 and CDR2: ENHRY, SYGVKD. V was clipped by 2 bases and J by 6 bases, with 17 bases between them. These data were likewise used in another study, on yellow fever vaccine responses in identical twins.

The clonotype comes from a woman between 18 and 30 years old in good health. Sequencing was performed on PBMCs. V is TRBV10-3 and J is TRBJ2-1; D may be TRBD2 (6 bases). CDR3 bases: TGTGCCATCAGTGAGCCTCGGCGGGGTTTCGGCAATGAGCAGTTCTTC. The encoded protein is CAISEPRRGFGNEQFF.